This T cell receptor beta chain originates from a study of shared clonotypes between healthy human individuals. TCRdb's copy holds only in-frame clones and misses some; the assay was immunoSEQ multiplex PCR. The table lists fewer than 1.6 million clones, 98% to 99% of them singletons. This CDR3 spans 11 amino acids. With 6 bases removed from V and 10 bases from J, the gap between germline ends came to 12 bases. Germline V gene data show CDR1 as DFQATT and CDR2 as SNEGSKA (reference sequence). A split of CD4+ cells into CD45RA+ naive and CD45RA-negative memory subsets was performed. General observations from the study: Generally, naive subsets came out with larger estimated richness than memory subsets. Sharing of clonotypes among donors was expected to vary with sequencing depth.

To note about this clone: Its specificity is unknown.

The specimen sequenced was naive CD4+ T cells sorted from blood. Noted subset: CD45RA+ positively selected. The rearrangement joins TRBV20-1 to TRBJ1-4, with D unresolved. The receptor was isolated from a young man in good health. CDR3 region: CSAETRGKLFF. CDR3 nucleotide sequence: TGCAGTGCCGAGACGCGTGGAAAACTGTTTTTT.